This T cell receptor (beta chain) was recovered during a study of T cells in Graves' hyperthyroidism and ophthalmopathy. Study-wide context: At initial diagnosis, before any treatment had begun, peripheral blood was obtained. Findings and caveats of the study: Within blood appeared most thyroid clonotypes that had expanded above 0.001.

There were TCR beta CDR3 regions amplified from RNA transcripts. RT-PCR in the first round (using the HTBI primer set) targeted the TCR CDR3. A single record per CDR3 protein comes from TCRdb applying MiXCR to the multiplex PCR reads. The table shows roughly 660,000 distinct CDR3 sequences, with roughly 17% occurring only once. A lack of ophthalmopathy progression within 18 months defined stable Graves' hyperthyroidism. Exclusion of patients followed from uncontrolled infection, other autoimmune disease, pregnancy or lactation. Many counts were recorded for this clonotype. Its target is unknown. One end of the junction is discordant with germline, which a read error may explain. CDR1 is SGHDN, CDR2 FVKESK, per germline. The CDR3 is 17 residues long.

The receptor comes from a man between 50 and 59 years old with Graves' hyperthyroidism. This chain uses TRBV14 with TRBJ2-3, with 7 bases aligning to TRBD2. The sample was blood. CDR3 in DNA: TGTGCCAGCAGCCAAGCCCGGGGACTATGGGGCACCGATACGCAGTATTTT. Residues: CASSQARGLWGTDTQYF.